This T cell receptor (beta chain) was obtained from a study of T cells after yellow fever vaccination. This clonotype was seen only a few times. The CDR3 is 14 amino acids. Germline CDR1 reads SQVTM; CDR2 reads ANQGSEA. With V trimmed by 5 bases and J by 4 bases, 4 bases remained unmatched. From the 5' RACE reads, TCRdb called clonotypes with MiXCR, one entry per CDR3 protein. The repertoire consists of hundreds of thousands of distinct CDR3 sequences, with 18% occurring once and the leading ten covering over 15%. Source: PBMCs, taken before the yellow fever booster vaccination. This receptor was identified in a man in his late teens or twenties who received the YFV17D yellow fever vaccine. The V and J genes are TRBV29-1 and TRBJ1-4; 10 bases fit TRBD1. The CDR3 sequence: CSVWDRGRNEKLFF. The CDR3 DNA follows: TGCAGCGTTTGGGACAGGGGCCGTAATGAAAAACTGTTTTTT.